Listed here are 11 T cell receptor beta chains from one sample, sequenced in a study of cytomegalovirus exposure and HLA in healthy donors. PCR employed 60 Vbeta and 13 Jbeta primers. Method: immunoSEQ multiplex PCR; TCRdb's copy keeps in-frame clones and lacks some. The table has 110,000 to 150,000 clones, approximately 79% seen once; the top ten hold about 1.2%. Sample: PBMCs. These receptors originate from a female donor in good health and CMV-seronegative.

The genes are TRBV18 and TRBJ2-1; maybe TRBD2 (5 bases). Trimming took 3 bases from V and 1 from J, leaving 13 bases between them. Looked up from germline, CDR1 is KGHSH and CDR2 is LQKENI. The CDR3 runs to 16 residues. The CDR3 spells CASSPLGGQSYNEQFF. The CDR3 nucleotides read TGTGCCAGCTCACCTCTTGGAGGTCAATCCTACAATGAGCAGTTCTTC. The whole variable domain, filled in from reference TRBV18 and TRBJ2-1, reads NAGVMQNPRHLVRRRGQEARLRCSPMKGHSHVYWYRQLPEEGLKFMVYLQKENIIDESGMPKERFSAEFPKEGPSILRIQQVVRGDSAAYFCASSPLGGQSYNEQFFGPGTRLTVL.

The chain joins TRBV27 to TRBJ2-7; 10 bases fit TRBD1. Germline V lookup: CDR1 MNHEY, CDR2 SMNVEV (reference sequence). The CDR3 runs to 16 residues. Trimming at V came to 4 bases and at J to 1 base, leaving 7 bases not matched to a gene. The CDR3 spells CASSSSGTGVSYEQYF. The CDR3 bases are TGTGCCAGCAGTTCCTCGGGGACAGGGGTTTCCTACGAGCAGTACTTC.

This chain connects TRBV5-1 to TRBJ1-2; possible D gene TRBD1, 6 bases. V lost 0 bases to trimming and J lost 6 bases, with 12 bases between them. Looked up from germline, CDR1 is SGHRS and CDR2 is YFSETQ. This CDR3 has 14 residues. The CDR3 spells CASSLADSVNGYTF. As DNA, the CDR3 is TGCGCCAGCAGCTTGGCGGACAGTGTAAATGGCTACACCTTC.

The CDR3 coding sequence is TGTGCCAGCAGTTACGGGGCTCAAGCTTTCTTT. Translation: CASSYGAQAFF. The J gene is TRBJ1-1, the V gene TRBV6-5; TRBD1 might be the D (5 bases). Trimming stripped 2 bases from V and 9 bases from J, with 7 bases between. Germline CDR1 and CDR2: MNHEY and SVGAGI. This CDR3 contains 11 residues.

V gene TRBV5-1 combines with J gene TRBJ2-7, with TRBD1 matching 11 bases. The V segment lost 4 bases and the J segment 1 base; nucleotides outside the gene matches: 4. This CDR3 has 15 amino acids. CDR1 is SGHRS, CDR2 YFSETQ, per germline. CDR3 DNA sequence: TGCGCCAGCAGCCATGGGACAGGGGGATCCTACGAGCAGTACTTC. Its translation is CASSHGTGGSYEQYF.

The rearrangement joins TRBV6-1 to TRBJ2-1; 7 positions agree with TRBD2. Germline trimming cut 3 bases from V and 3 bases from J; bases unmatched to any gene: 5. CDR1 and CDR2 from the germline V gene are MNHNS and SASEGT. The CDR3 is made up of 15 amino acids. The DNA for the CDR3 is TGTGCCAGCAGTGAGGCTAGCGGCCTCTACAATGAGCAGTTCTTC. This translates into CASSEASGLYNEQFF.

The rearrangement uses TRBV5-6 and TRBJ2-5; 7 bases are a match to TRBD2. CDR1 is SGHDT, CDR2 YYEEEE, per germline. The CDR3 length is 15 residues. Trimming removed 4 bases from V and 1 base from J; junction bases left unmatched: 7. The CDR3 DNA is TGTGCCAGCAGCCCGGGCCGGGGGGTCCAAGAGACCCAGTACTTC. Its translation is CASSPGRGVQETQYF.

The CDR3 loop is CASSPEAAGIHNEQFF. In DNA form, the CDR3 reads TGTGCCAGCAGCCCTGAAGCCGCGGGGATTCACAATGAGCAGTTCTTC. The chain is built from TRBV13 and TRBJ2-1, with D possibly TRBD2 on 6 matching bases. Per the germline V gene, CDR1 is PRHDT and CDR2 is FYEKMQ (reference sequence). Trimming took off 5 bases at V and 5 bases at J, with 19 bases between the two ends. There are 16 residues in the CDR3.

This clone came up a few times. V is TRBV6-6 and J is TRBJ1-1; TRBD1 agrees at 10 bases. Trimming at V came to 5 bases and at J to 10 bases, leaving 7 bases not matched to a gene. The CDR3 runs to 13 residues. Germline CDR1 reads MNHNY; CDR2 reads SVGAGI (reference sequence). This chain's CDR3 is CASSPPGQGSAFF. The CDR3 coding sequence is TGTGCCAGCAGTCCTCCGGGACAGGGGTCAGCTTTCTTT.

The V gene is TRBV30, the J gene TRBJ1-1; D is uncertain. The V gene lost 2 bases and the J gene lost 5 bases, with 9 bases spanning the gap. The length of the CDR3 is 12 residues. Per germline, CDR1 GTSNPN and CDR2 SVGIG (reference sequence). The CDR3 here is CAWSRESTEAFF. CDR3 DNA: TGTGCCTGGAGTAGAGAGTCTACTGAAGCTTTCTTT.

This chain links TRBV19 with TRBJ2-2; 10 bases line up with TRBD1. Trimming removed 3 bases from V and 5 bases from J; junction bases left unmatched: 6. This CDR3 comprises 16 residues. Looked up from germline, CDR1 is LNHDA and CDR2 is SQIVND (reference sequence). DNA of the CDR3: TGTGCCAGTAGTATTGGGACAGGGGTCAAGACCGGGGAGCTGTTTTTT. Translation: CASSIGTGVKTGELFF.